These 3 T cell receptor beta chains originate from one sample sequenced in a study of T-cell memory formation after mild COVID-19. TCRdb recomputed calls from the 5' RACE reads with MiXCR, one row per CDR3 protein. The repertoire holds some 110,000 distinct CDR3 sequences, with about 17% as singletons. The sample comprised PBMCs or a T cell subset sorted from them (not recorded which). The receptor source for this set is an adult woman who had mild COVID-19 (a few samples of this study predate the infection). Cell type and time point are not known.

The rearrangement joins TRBV3-1 to TRBJ2-3; TRBD1 matches at 8 bases. The CDR3 runs 15 residues. V lost 0 bases to trimming and J lost 4 bases; unmatched junction nucleotides: 3. CDR1 and CDR2 (germline): LGHDT, YNNKEL (reference sequence). The CDR3 nucleotides read TGTGCCAGCAGCCAAGAGGACAGGGTGGCAGATACGCAGTATTTT. Its protein is CASSQEDRVADTQYF.

The sample holds a few counts of this clonotype. This rearrangement joins TRBV5-1 to TRBJ2-7; D remains ambiguous. Trimming cost V 0 bases and J 1 base, with 11 bases left between them. The germline V gene has CDR1 SGHRS and CDR2 YFSETQ. This CDR3 region has 15 residues. As DNA, the CDR3 is TGCGCCAGCAGCTTGGATAGGGCCGTATCCTACGAGCAGTACTTC. It codes for CASSLDRAVSYEQYF.

Only a few counts were recorded for this clonotype. V and J are TRBV29-1 and TRBJ2-3; no firm D call. The CDR3 has 12 residues. Germline lookup yields CDR1 SQVTM and CDR2 ANQGSEA. V gave up 2 bases and J gave up 2 bases, with 5 bases separating them. Here the CDR3 DNA reads TGCAGCGTTGAATGTGACACAGATACGCAGTATTTT. It specifies CSVECDTDTQYF.